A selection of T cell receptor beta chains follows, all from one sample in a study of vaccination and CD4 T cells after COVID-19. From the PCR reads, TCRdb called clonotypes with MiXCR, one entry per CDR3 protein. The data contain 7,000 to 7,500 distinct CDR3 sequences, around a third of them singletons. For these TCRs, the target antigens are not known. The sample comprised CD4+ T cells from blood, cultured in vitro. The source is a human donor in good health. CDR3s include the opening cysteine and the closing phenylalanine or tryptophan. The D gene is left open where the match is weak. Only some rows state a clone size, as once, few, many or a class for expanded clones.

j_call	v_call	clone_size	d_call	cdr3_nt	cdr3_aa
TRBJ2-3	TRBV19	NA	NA	TGTGCCAGTAGTATGCACGGGTATACGCAGTATTTT	CASSMHGYTQYF
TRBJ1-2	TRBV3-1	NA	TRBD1	TGTGCCAGCAGCCAGACAGGGTTGGGGTCTGGCTACACCTTC	CASSQTGLGSGYTF
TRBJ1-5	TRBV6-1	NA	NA	TGTGCCAGCAGCCCGTTCAATCAGCCCCAGCATTTT	CASSPFNQPQHF
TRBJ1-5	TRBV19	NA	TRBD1	TGTGCCAGTAGTCCTCAACAGGGGTTGACTCAGCCCCAGCATTTT	CASSPQQGLTQPQHF
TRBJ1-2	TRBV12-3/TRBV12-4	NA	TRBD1	TGTGCCAGCAGTAACCGGGACAGGGGGGATTACTATGGCTACACCTTC	CASSNRDRGDYYGYTF
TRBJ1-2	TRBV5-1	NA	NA	TGCGCCAGCAGCTTGTCCGACCACGACTATGGCTACACCTTC	CASSLSDHDYGYTF
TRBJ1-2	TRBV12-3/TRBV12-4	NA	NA	TGTGCCTCCTCCGGAGGGCTATATGGCTACACCTTC	CASSGGLYGYTF
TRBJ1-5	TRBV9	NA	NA	TGTGCCAGCAGCGTAGGTCTGGTGCAGCCCCAGCATTTT	CASSVGLVQPQHF
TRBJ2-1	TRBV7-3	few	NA	TGTGCCAGCAGCCAAGGGGAACTAGTAGATGAGCAGTTCTTC	CASSQGELVDEQFF
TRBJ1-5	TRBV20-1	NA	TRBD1	TGCAGTGCGCCCCCCGGGACAGGGCGCAATCAGCCCCAGCATTTT	CSAPPGTGRNQPQHF
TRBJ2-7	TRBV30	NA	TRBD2	TGTGCCTGGAGTCCCGGACTAGCGGGGGGGCTGGACGAGCAGTACTTC	CAWSPGLAGGLDEQYF
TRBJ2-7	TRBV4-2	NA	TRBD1	TGTGCCAGCAGCCAACCGGGACAGGGGACCTACGAGCAGTACTTC	CASSQPGQGTYEQYF
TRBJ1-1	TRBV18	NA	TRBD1	TGTGCCAGCTCTCCCAACAGGGGCGCCACCCAGGAAGCTTTCTTT	CASSPNRGATQEAFF
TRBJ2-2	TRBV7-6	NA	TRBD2	TGTGCCAGCAGCTTATTGTCGCGGGGGGGCCTTACCGGGGAGCTGTTTTTT	CASSLLSRGGLTGELFF
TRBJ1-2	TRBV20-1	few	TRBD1	TGCAGTGCTCCCAAACAGGGGACCTATGGCTACACCTTC	CSAPKQGTYGYTF
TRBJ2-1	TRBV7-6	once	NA	TGTGCCAGCAGCTTAGCCAGGTCCTACAATGAGCAGTTCTTC	CASSLARSYNEQFF
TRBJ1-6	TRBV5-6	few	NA	TGTGCCAGCAGCTTCGGACCAATACCCAATTCACCCCTCCACTTT	CASSFGPIPNSPLHF
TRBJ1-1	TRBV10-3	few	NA	TGTGCCATCAGCCGGGACGGTCTATCGGGGACTGAAGCTTTCTTT	CAISRDGLSGTEAFF
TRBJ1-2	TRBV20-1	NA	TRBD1	TGCAGTGCTCAGCGGGACAGGGCTGGCTACACCTTC	CSAQRDRAGYTF
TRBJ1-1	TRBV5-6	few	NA	TGTGCCAGCAGCTCAACCATGAACACTGAAGCTTTCTTT	CASSSTMNTEAFF
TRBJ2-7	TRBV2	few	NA	TGTGCCAGCGGTAATACCTACGGGCAGTACTTC	CASGNTYGQYF
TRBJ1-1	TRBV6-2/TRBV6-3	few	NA	TGTGCCAGCAGGGGGTCGGCCCGGCCCGGAGCTTTCTTT	CASRGSARPGAFF
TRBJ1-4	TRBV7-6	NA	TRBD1	TGTGCCAGCAGCTCGGGGACAGGGCCTGAAAAACTGTTTTTT	CASSSGTGPEKLFF
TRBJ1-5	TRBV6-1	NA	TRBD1	TGTGCCAGCAGTAACAGACAGGGCTATAGCAATCAGCCCCAGCATTTT	CASSNRQGYSNQPQHF
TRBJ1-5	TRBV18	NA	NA	TGTGCCAGCTCAACAGACCATAGCAATCAGCCCCAGCATTTT	CASSTDHSNQPQHF
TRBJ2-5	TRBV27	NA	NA	TGTGCCAGCTCTAAGGTTTTTGGCCGGGATCAAGAGACCCAGTACTTC	CASSKVFGRDQETQYF
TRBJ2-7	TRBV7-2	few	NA	TGTGCCAGCAGCCTAGGAGGGGGCGGGAGCCCCCCGGCGCAGTACTTC	CASSLGGGGSPPAQYF
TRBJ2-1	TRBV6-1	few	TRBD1	TGTGCCAGCAGTGGGACAGGTCGGGAGCAGTTCTTC	CASSGTGREQFF
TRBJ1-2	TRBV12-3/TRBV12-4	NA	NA	TGTGCCAGCAGTTCCGGGAACTATGGCTACACCTTC	CASSSGNYGYTF
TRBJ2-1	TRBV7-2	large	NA	TGTGCCAGCAGCACCTACTTAGCCAATGAGCAGTTCTTC	CASSTYLANEQFF
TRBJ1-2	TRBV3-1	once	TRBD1	TGTGCCAGCAGCCACAGACAGGGATCCGGTGGCTACACCTTC	CASSHRQGSGGYTF
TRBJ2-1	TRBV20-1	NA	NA	TGCAGTGCTAGTGACTTCAGATACAATGAGCAGTTCTTC	CSASDFRYNEQFF
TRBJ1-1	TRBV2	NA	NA	TGTGCCAGCAGTGAAGGAGGGGGAAGCGGAGCTTTCTTT	CASSEGGGSGAFF
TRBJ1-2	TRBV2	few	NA	TGTGCGCAGCCTCTCCGGGGCTATGGCTACACCTTC	CAQPLRGYGYTF
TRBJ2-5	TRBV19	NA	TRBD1	TGTGCCAGTAGTATGGGACAGTTAGAGACCCAGTACTTC	CASSMGQLETQYF
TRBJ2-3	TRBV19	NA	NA	TGTGCCAGTAGTCCAAGGACTAGCACAGATACGCAGTATTTT	CASSPRTSTDTQYF
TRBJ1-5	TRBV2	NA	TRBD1	TGTGCCAGCAGTGGACAGGGGGCGCGCAATCAGCCCCAGCATTTT	CASSGQGARNQPQHF
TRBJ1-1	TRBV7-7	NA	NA	TGTGCCAGCAGCCAACAACCGAACACTGAAGCTTTCTTT	CASSQQPNTEAFF
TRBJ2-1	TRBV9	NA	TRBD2	TGTGCCAGCAGCCTCCGCGGACTAGCGGGGGGGCCAGAGAATGAGCAGTTCTTC	CASSLRGLAGGPENEQFF
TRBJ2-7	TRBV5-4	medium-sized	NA	TGTGCCAGCAGCTTGGGGGGAAGCTCCTACGAGCAGTACTTC	CASSLGGSSYEQYF
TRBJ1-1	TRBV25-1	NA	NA	TGTGCCAGCAGTGAATCCCTCCTCAGGGACACTGAAGCTTTCTTT	CASSESLLRDTEAFF
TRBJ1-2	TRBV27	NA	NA	TGTGCCAGCAGTTTCGAGGCCCGCTGGGGCTACACCTTC	CASSFEARWGYTF
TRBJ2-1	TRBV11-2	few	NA	TGTGCCAGCAGCAAGGATTTGGGACGGTCCTACAATGAGCAGTTCTTC	CASSKDLGRSYNEQFF
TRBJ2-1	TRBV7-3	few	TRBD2	TGTGCCAGCAGCTCTGGTGGGCGGGGGGTCTACAATGAGCAGTTCTTC	CASSSGGRGVYNEQFF